The T cell receptor beta chain described here comes from a study of blood T cell repertoires in COVID-19. Study at large: Sources were T cells, B-cell-depleted T cells, or PBMCs; the material itself was cDNA or gDNA.

Followed over time, Seattle patients had been enrolled while infection was active. Measured with immunoSEQ multiplex PCR; TCRdb has only the in-frame clones, and not every one. The sample includes roughly 410,000 clones, more than 70% seen only once; the top ten take 2.3%. J was trimmed by 3 bases and V by 0 bases; bases with no gene match: 6. This CDR3 is built from 16 residues. CDR1 and CDR2 (germline): MGHRA, YSYEKL. This chain connects TRBV4-1 to TRBJ1-2; 8 bases are a match to TRBD1. The material sequenced was peripheral blood. The clonotype originates from a woman aged 60 to 75 with COVID-19, enrolled during active disease. CDR3 region: CASSQDGRGRDYGYTF. CDR3 sequence (DNA): TGCGCCAGCAGCCAAGATGGCAGGGGGCGTGACTATGGCTACACCTTC.